The source of this TCR beta chain is a study of blood T cell repertoires in COVID-19. For the study at large: Some COVID-19 samples were acute and others convalescent; all came from the United States, Italy and Spain. Sources were T cells, B-cell-depleted T cells, or PBMCs; the material itself was cDNA or gDNA.

As originally analysed: Amplification of reference gene primers was used by the study to estimate nucleated cell counts. Sequencing was performed with immunoSEQ multiplex PCR; in TCRdb, only in-frame clones are kept and a portion is missing. D and trimming come from the DNA, and the V and J calls and clone size come from that table. The table lists just under 20,000 clones, more than 85% of them singletons. Sequencing used peripheral blood. This TCR was sampled from a woman aged 45-65 years with active COVID-19.

The CDR3 is CASSFLAAYNEQFF. In DNA form, the CDR3 reads TGTGCCAGCAGTTTTCTAGCCGCTTACAATGAGCAGTTCTTC. V is TRBV28 and J is TRBJ2-1; tentative D call: TRBD2 (5 bases). The V and J ends lost 3 bases and 4 bases respectively, with 10 bases between them. CDR3 length: 14 residues. The germline CDR1 and CDR2 sequences are MDHEN and SYDVKM.